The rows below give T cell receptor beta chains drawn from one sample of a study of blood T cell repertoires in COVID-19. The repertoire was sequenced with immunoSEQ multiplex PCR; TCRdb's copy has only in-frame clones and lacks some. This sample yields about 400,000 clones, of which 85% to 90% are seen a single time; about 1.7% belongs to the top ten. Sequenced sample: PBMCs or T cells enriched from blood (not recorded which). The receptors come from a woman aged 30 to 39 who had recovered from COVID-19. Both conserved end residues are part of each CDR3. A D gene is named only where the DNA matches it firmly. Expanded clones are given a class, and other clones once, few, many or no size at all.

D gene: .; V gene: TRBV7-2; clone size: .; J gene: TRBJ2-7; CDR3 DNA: TGTGCCAGCAGCTTATCGGGAGCTAACTACGAGCAGTACTTC; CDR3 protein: CASSLSGANYEQYF
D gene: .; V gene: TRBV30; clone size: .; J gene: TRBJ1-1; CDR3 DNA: TGTGCCTGGAGTCTCCCCAGGGGAGTAAAAACTGAAGCTTTCTTT; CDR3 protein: CAWSLPRGVKTEAFF
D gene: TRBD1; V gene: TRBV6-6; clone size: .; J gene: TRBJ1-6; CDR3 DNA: TGTGCCAGCAGTCAGACAGGGGCTTATTCACCCCTCCACTTT; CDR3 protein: CASSQTGAYSPLHF
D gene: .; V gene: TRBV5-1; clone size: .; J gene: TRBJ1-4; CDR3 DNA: TGCGCCAGCAGCTTGGGGACAGTAAATGAAAAACTGTTTTTT; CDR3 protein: CASSLGTVNEKLFF
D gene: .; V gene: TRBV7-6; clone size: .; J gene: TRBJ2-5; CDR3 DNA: TGTGCCAGCAGCTCCATCCCCCCCCCGGAGCCCGAAGAGACCCAGTACTTC; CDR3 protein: CASSSIPPPEPEETQYF
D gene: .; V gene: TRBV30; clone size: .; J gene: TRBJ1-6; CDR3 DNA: TGTGCCGGCCGGGAATGGGGATCACCCCTCCACTTT; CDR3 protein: CAGREWGSPLHF
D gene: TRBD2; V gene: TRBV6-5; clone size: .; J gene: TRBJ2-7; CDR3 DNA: TGTGCCACCAAAAAGCCCATAGCGGGAGCTTACGAGCAGTACTTC; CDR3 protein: CATKKPIAGAYEQYF
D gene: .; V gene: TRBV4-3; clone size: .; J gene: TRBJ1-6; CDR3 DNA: TGCGCCAGCAGCCAAGATCGGGTCTCCGGGGGTAATTCACCCCTCCACTTT; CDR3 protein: CASSQDRVSGGNSPLHF
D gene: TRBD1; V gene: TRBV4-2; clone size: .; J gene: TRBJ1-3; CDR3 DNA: TGTGCCAGCAGCCTCATGGACAGGGTAGGAGGTGGAAACACCATATATTTT; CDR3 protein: CASSLMDRVGGGNTIYF
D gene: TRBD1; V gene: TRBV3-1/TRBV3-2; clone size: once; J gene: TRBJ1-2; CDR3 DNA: TGTGCCAGCAGCATAGACAGGGCAGGAGGCTACACCTTC; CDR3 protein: CASSIDRAGGYTF
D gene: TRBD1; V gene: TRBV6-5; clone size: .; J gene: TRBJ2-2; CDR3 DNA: TGTGCCAGCAGTTACTACGGGACAGGGGTTACCGGGGAGCTGTTTTTT; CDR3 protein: CASSYYGTGVTGELFF
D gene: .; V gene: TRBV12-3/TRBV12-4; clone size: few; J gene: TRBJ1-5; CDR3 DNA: TGTGCCAGCAGTCGGGGTCAAAATCAGCCCCAGCATTTT; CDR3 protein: CASSRGQNQPQHF
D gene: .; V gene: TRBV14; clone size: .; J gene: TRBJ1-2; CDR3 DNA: TGTGCCAGCAGCCATCATAACGAGGGTAGGGATGGCTACACCTTC; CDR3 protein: CASSHHNEGRDGYTF
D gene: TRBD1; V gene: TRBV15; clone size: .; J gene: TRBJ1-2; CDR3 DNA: TGTGCCACCAGCAGAGATAGGAACAGGGGCCATGGCTACACCTTC; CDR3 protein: CATSRDRNRGHGYTF
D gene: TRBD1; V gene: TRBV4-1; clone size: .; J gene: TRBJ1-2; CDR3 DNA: TGCGCCAGCAGCCAGAGGGACAGGGACTATGGCTACACCTTC; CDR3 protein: CASSQRDRDYGYTF
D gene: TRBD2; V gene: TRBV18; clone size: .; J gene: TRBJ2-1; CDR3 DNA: TGTGCCAGCTCACCGAGGACTAGCGGGAGCCGCTACAATGAGCAGTTCTTC; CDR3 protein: CASSPRTSGSRYNEQFF
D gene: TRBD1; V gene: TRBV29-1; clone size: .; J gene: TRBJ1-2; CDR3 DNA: TGCAGCGCGCTACAGGGGGCGCCGCTTGGCTACACCTTC; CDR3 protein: CSALQGAPLGYTF
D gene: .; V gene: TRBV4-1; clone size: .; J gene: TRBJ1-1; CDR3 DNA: TGCGCCAGCAGCCAAGCCCTAGGGGTTACTGAAGCTTTCTTT; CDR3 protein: CASSQALGVTEAFF
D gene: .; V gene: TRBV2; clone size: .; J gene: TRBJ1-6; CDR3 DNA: TGTGCCAGCAGTGAAGCGGGTAGGGCAGGGAAGCCACCCCTCCACTTT; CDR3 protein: CASSEAGRAGKPPLHF
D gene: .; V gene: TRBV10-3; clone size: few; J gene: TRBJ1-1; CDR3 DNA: TGTGCCATCAGTAGCGGGTATGAAGCTTTCTTT; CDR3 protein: CAISSGYEAFF
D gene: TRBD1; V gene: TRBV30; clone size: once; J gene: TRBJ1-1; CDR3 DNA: TGTGCCTGGAACAGGGGAATCAACACTGAAGCTTTCTTT; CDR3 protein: CAWNRGINTEAFF
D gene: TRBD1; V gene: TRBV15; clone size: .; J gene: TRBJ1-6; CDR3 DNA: TGTGCCACCAGCAGAGCTGGGACAGGGGTTTCACCCCTCCACTTT; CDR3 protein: CATSRAGTGVSPLHF
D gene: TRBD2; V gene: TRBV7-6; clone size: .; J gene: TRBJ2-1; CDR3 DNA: TGTGCCAGCAGCTTAGCTACGGGGGGACTTTTTTACAATGAGCAGTTCTTC; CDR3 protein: CASSLATGGLFYNEQFF